This T cell receptor beta chain came from a study of neurological immune-mediated disorders. Study observations and caveats: The multiple sclerosis repertoire cluster had no clinical or MRI correlate.

MiXCR was run by TCRdb on the 5' RACE reads, yielding one entry per CDR3 protein. The sample records about 48,000 distinct CDR3 sequences, approximately 5.8% being singletons. V was pared by 6 bases and J by 9 bases, with 17 bases of the junction left unmatched. This CDR3 has 16 residues. Many counts were recorded for this clonotype. Its antigen is unidentified. This clonotype originated in a woman aged 18-35 years with multiple sclerosis. The rearrangement links TRBV12-3 or TRBV12-4 to TRBJ2-1, with 7 bases identical to TRBD2. Sequencing used CD4+ T cells from blood. CDR3 nucleotide sequence: TGTGCCAGCAGCTTACGGGGCGGGAGTTCATGGGGTGAGCAGTTCTTC. This codes for CASSLRGGSSWGEQFF.